This TCR beta chain is drawn from a study of beta chain features in type 1 diabetes. There are 14 residues in the CDR3. Germline V gives CDR1 SEHNR, CDR2 FQNEAQ (reference sequence). V was pared by 5 bases and J by 3 bases, with 14 bases between. TCRB transcripts that were expressed got sequenced, as all of the isolated RNA had been reverse transcribed. The protocol was immunoSEQ multiplex PCR, while the TCRdb copy is restricted to in-frame clones and leaves out a portion. The top ten hold roughly 0.024% of the sample, which has about 250,000 clones, roughly 13% seen once. Points from the study as a whole: Naive, central memory and Treg TCRB repertoires appeared more alike in patients than in healthy donors. Fewer junction insertions and more nucleotide deletions appeared in type 1 diabetes patients.

With respect to this clone: What it binds is not known.

Material: naive CD4+ T cells from blood. The receptor comes from a woman aged 35 to 49 in good health. V is TRBV7-9 and J is TRBJ2-7, with TRBD1 as a possible D gene (6 bases). CDR3 sequence (DNA): TGTGCCAGCAGCACCGGACAGCGAGGCTACGAGCAGTACTTC. Amino acid sequence: CASSTGQRGYEQYF.